Listed below are T cell receptor beta chains from one sample, sequenced in a study of cytomegalovirus exposure and HLA in healthy donors. Repertoires were generated with immunoSEQ multiplex PCR, while TCRdb's copy carries only in-frame clones and drops some. The sample table includes under 45,000 clones. The sample comprised PBMCs. Receptor source: a male donor in good health and CMV-seronegative. The CDR3 runs from the conserved cysteine through the conserved F or W. A D gene is named only where the DNA matches it firmly.

j_gene | v_gene | d_gene | CDR3nt | CDR3aa
TRBJ1-1 | TRBV11-1 | . | TGTGCCAGCAGCCTCGGAACTATCCAAGCTTTCTTT | CASSLGTIQAFF
TRBJ2-3 | TRBV9 | TRBD1 | TGTGCCAGCAGTAAAACAGGGGCCGACACAGATACGCAGTATTTT | CASSKTGADTDTQYF
TRBJ1-5 | TRBV28 | . | TGTGCCAGCATGGACTCCTTTTCCCGGACTTTATTGGGGATAGGCAATCAGCCCCAGCATTTT | CASMDSFSRTLLGIGNQPQHF
TRBJ1-1 | TRBV5-1 | . | TGCGCCAGCAGCAAATACAGGGTGGGGACTGAAGCTTTCTTT | CASSKYRVGTEAFF
TRBJ1-5 | TRBV5-5 | TRBD1 | TGTGCCAGCAGCTCGGACAGGGGGAGCAATCAGCCCCAGCATTTT | CASSSDRGSNQPQHF
TRBJ2-3 | TRBV15 | . | TGTGCCACCAGAACCACAGGAGATACGCAGTATTTT | CATRTTGDTQYF
TRBJ2-3 | TRBV5-4 | TRBD2 | TGTGCCAGCAGCTTGGCCGGGGCGGGGGGGCCGGCAGATACGCAGTATTTT | CASSLAGAGGPADTQYF
TRBJ2-7 | TRBV5-1 | TRBD2 | TGCGCCAGCAGCTTTAGGAGCGGGGGGACCTACGAGCAGTACTTC | CASSFRSGGTYEQYF
TRBJ1-4 | TRBV27 | . | TGTGCCAGCAGTTTTCAGGGAACGGCTGAAAAACTGTTTTTT | CASSFQGTAEKLFF
TRBJ2-1 | TRBV4-1 | TRBD2 | TGCGCCAGTACTTGGTCCGGGGGACTAGCGGGGGGGAATGAGCAGTTCTTC | CASTWSGGLAGGNEQFF
TRBJ1-1 | TRBV7-8 | . | TGTGCCAGCCGGGAGGTGAACACTGAAGCTTTCTTT | CASREVNTEAFF
TRBJ2-3 | TRBV2 | TRBD1 | TGTGCCAGCACCGAGGGACAGAAAATACCAGATACGCAGTATTTT | CASTEGQKIPDTQYF
TRBJ1-2 | TRBV7-6 | . | TGTGCCAGCAGCTCAGAACCAGGGGAAGGGAACGGTGGCTACACCTTC | CASSSEPGEGNGGYTF
TRBJ2-2 | TRBV2 | . | TGTGCCAGCAGTTTGACTCAGGGTGGCGGGGAGCTGTTTTTT | CASSLTQGGGELFF
TRBJ1-1 | TRBV6-1 | . | TGTGCCTCTCGGGAAACAGTGAACACTGAAGCTTTCTTT | CASRETVNTEAFF
TRBJ2-7 | TRBV14 | . | TGTGCCAGCAGCCGGCATCAGGGCTCCTACGAGCAGTACTTC | CASSRHQGSYEQYF
TRBJ1-2 | TRBV29-1 | TRBD1 | TGCAGCGCAGGGACAGGGGGATCGAGTGGCTACACCTTC | CSAGTGGSSGYTF
TRBJ2-7 | TRBV6-6 | . | TGTGCCAGCAATCAACAGGGAGACGGTTACGAGCAGTACTTC | CASNQQGDGYEQYF
TRBJ2-3 | TRBV2 | TRBD2 | TGTGCCAGCAGTTCACCGGGACTAGCGGGGTTCACAGATACGCAGTATTTT | CASSSPGLAGFTDTQYF
TRBJ1-4 | TRBV7-2 | TRBD1 | TGTGCCAGCAGACGTGAAACAGGGGTTGGAGAAAAACTGTTTTTT | CASRRETGVGEKLFF
TRBJ2-5 | TRBV7-3 | TRBD2 | TGTGCCAGCAGCTTAGCAGGGAGGGGAGAGACCCAGTACTTC | CASSLAGRGETQYF
TRBJ2-7 | TRBV5-5 | . | TGTGCCAGCAGCCCATTGGAAGGGGGATACGAGCAGTACTTC | CASSPLEGGYEQYF
TRBJ2-6 | TRBV13 | . | TGTGCCAGCAGCCCTAGAAGGTCTGGGGCCAACGTCCTGACTTTC | CASSPRRSGANVLTF
TRBJ2-7 | TRBV6-5 | . | TGTGCCAGCAGTTACTCTCGGGACTTATCCTACGAGCAGTACTTC | CASSYSRDLSYEQYF